The 21 T cell receptor beta chains reported below all come from one sample, sequenced in a study of blood T cell repertoires in COVID-19. TCRdb's table, derived via immunoSEQ multiplex PCR, lists solely in-frame clones and lacks some. Of approximately 450,000 clones in the sample, nearly 90% were seen once. The sample taken for sequencing was PBMCs or T cells enriched from blood (not recorded which). These receptors were collected from a woman between 18 and 29 years old with acute COVID-19.

J is TRBJ1-6 and V is TRBV6-2 or TRBV6-3; D is ambiguous. CDR3 size: 12 residues. Trimming cost V 6 bases and J 7 bases, with 7 bases left between them. Germline V CDR1 and CDR2: MNHEY, SVGEGT. CDR3: CASSDRNSPLHF. The CDR3 DNA reads TGTGCCAGCAGCGATCGGAATTCACCCCTCCACTTT.

The chain carries TRBV7-9 and TRBJ2-5, with 9 bases matching TRBD2. The germline gives CDR1 SEHNR, CDR2 FQNEAQ (reference sequence). The V segment lost 2 bases and the J segment 5 bases; nucleotides outside the gene matches: 9. The CDR3 loop spans 16 amino acids. CDR3 residues: CASSLSLAGPMETQYF. The CDR3 DNA is TGTGCCAGCAGCTTAAGCCTAGCGGGACCCATGGAGACCCAGTACTTC. Combining the CDR3 with reference TRBV7-9 and TRBJ2-5 gives the whole variable domain DTGVSQNPRHKITKRGQNVTFRCDPISEHNRLYWYRQTLGQGPEFLTYFQNEAQLEKSRLLSDRFSAERPKGSFSTLEIQRTEQGDSAMYLCASSLSLAGPMETQYFGPGTRLLVL.

A note on this clone: Other DNA sequences in this specimen translate into the identical CDR3. The rearrangement uses TRBV12-5 and TRBJ1-1; unclear D gene. The V gene's germline CDR1 is LGHNT and CDR2 FRNRAP. Trimming took off 1 base at V and 1 base at J, with 4 bases between the two ends. CDR3 length: 13 amino acids. For the CDR3, the DNA is TGTGCTAGTGGTTTGGCAGGGAACACTGAAGCTTTCTTT. Encoded protein: CASGLAGNTEAFF.

V usage is TRBV10-3 and J usage is TRBJ2-1; weak D call: TRBD2 (6 bases). This CDR3 region has 12 residues. With 3 bases removed from V and 7 bases from J, the gap between germline ends came to 7 bases. In germline, CDR1 is ENHRY, CDR2 SYGVKD. This CDR3 reads CAISDAGNEQFF. The DNA for the CDR3 is TGTGCCATCAGTGATGCGGGGAATGAGCAGTTCTTC.

This sequence joins TRBV6-2 or TRBV6-3 and TRBJ2-3; the match to TRBD2 covers 7 bases. With V trimmed by 4 bases and J by 2 bases, 15 bases remained unmatched. Germline CDR1 is MNHEY and CDR2 is SVGEGT. The CDR3 consists of 18 residues. The CDR3 nucleotides read TGTGCCAGCAGTTCCAGACCCCACCTAGCGGCACACACAGATACGCAGTATTTT. As protein: CASSSRPHLAAHTDTQYF.

V usage is TRBV30 and J usage is TRBJ2-1, with D perhaps TRBD2 (6 bases). Trimming shortened V by 3 bases and J by 12 bases, and 24 bases separated the two germline ends. Germline CDR1 GTSNPN, CDR2 SVGIG (reference sequence). The CDR3 length is 15 residues. The CDR3 is CAWRQEATRSRWQFF. CDR3 nucleotide sequence: TGTGCCTGGAGACAGGAGGCGACTAGGTCGAGGTGGCAGTTCTTC.

The gene calls are TRBV3-1 (or the pseudogene TRBV3-2) and TRBJ1-4, with a tentative D call TRBD1 (6 bases). Germline CDR1 reads LGHDT; CDR2 reads YNNKEL (reference sequence). The CDR3 runs to 17 residues. The V and J ends lost 4 bases and 2 bases respectively, with 17 bases between them. CDR3 loop: CASSPLWGPGTNEKLFF. CDR3 coding DNA: TGTGCCAGCAGCCCGCTCTGGGGGCCGGGGACTAATGAAAAACTGTTTTTT.

This clone was recorded only once. The CDR3 coding sequence is TGCAGCGTTGACGACCTAGCGGGAGTTGTGGATGAGCAGTTCTTC. It codes for CSVDDLAGVVDEQFF. The chain is built from TRBV29-1 and TRBJ2-1; TRBD2 agrees at 10 bases. V was clipped by 3 bases and J by 8 bases; unmatched bases: 10. This CDR3 has 15 amino acids. CDR1 is SQVTM and CDR2 is ANQGSEA in the germline V gene.

The V and J genes are TRBV5-5 and TRBJ1-2; no definite D call. V was cut by 1 base and J by 6 bases, with 16 bases left in between. This CDR3 is built from 15 residues. Per germline, CDR1 SGHKS and CDR2 YYEKEE (reference sequence). CDR3 loop: CASSLFSRWEDGYTF. The CDR3 coding sequence is TGTGCCAGCAGCTTGTTCTCCCGGTGGGAGGATGGCTACACCTTC.

The chain joins TRBV27 to TRBJ2-3; 7 nucleotides match TRBD2. Trimming at V came to 1 base and at J to 1 base, leaving 5 bases not matched to a gene. CDR1 MNHEY and CDR2 SMNVEV come from the germline V gene (reference sequence). The CDR3 extends over 16 amino acids. The CDR3 nucleotides read TGTGCCAGCAGTTTATGGCGGGAGTCAGGCACAGATACGCAGTATTTT. Amino acids: CASSLWRESGTDTQYF.

The chain has TRBV28 and TRBJ2-7; 8 bases fit TRBD2. This CDR3 contains 13 residues. Per the germline V gene, CDR1 is MDHEN and CDR2 is SYDVKM. V lost 7 bases to trimming and J lost 3 bases; unmatched junction nucleotides: 5. The DNA of the CDR3 is TGTGCCAGCAACCCACTAGCGGACTACGAGCAGTACTTC. Translation: CASNPLADYEQYF.

The chain has TRBV6-4 and TRBJ1-2; D perhaps matches TRBD1 (5 bases). The CDR3 length is 13 residues. From germline, CDR1 is MRHNA and CDR2 SNTAGT. Trimming took 2 bases from V and 4 from J, leaving 8 bases between them. The CDR3 loop is CASSDRGGYGYTF. CDR3 DNA sequence: TGTGCCAGCAGTGACAGGGGAGGCTATGGCTACACCTTC.

V is TRBV7-2 and J is TRBJ2-2; possibly TRBD1 for D (6 bases). Trimming shortened V by 6 bases and J by 4 bases, and 21 bases separated the two germline ends. Per the germline V gene, CDR1 is SGHTA and CDR2 is FQGNSA. CDR3 length: 17 residues. The CDR3 loop is CASSSDYSRGATGELFF. In DNA form, the CDR3 reads TGTGCCAGCAGTTCTGACTACTCCAGGGGAGCCACCGGGGAGCTGTTTTTT. Drawing the rest from reference TRBV7-2 and TRBJ2-2, the complete variable domain is GAGVSQSPSNKVTEKGKDVELRCDPISGHTALYWYRQSLGQGLEFLIYFQGNSAPDKSGLPSDRFSAERTGGSVSTLTIQRTQQEDSAVYLCASSSDYSRGATGELFFGEGSRLTVL.

In nucleotides, the CDR3 is TGCGCCAGCAGCTGGGGACTAGCGGGAGTCTACGAGCAGTACTTC. Amino acid sequence: CASSWGLAGVYEQYF. The rearrangement joins TRBV5-1 to TRBJ2-7, with TRBD2 matching 14 bases. From germline, CDR1 is SGHRS and CDR2 YFSETQ. CDR3 length equals 15 residues. The junction had 2 bases not matched to a gene; V was cut back by 3 bases and J by 3 bases.

The V and J genes are TRBV6-2 or TRBV6-3 and TRBJ1-5; D is ambiguous. V was clipped by 3 bases and J by 2 bases, with 8 bases between them. This CDR3 has 14 residues. Looked up from germline, CDR1 is MNHEY and CDR2 is SVGEGT. CDR3 sequence (DNA): TGTGCCAGCAGTTATGTGGGCCGCAATCAGCCCCAGCATTTT. Encoded protein: CASSYVGRNQPQHF.

The chain joins TRBV4-3 to TRBJ1-2; 7 bases fit TRBD1. Germline-derived CDR1 and CDR2 are LGHNA and YSLEER. CDR3 size: 15 residues. J was trimmed by 3 bases and V by 0 bases; bases with no gene match: 4. DNA for the CDR3: TGCGCCAGCAGCCAAGATGTTGGGACAGACTATGGCTACACCTTC. Residues: CASSQDVGTDYGYTF.

The chain combines TRBV28 with TRBJ2-2, with D possibly TRBD1 on 6 matching bases. This CDR3 region has 13 residues. Germline assignment: CDR1 MDHEN and CDR2 SYDVKM. Trimming took off 6 bases at V and 6 bases at J, with 11 bases between the two ends. The CDR3 loop is CASSPRGSGELFF. The DNA of the CDR3 is TGTGCCAGCAGCCCCAGGGGATCCGGGGAGCTGTTTTTT. The full variable domain, with the rest looked up from reference TRBV28 and TRBJ2-2, is DVKVTQSSRYLVKRTGEKVFLECVQDMDHENMFWYRQDPGLGLRLIYFSYDVKMKEKGDIPEGYSVSREKKERFSLILESASTNQTSMYLCASSPRGSGELFFGEGSRLTVL.

The genes are TRBV4-1 and TRBJ2-3; 10 nucleotides align to TRBD2. V lost 2 bases and J lost 1; bases outside the gene matches: 3. Germline assignment: CDR1 MGHRA and CDR2 YSYEKL. This CDR3 has 16 amino acids. CDR3 DNA: TGCGCCAGCAGCCAACCCGGGACTAGCGGCACAGATACGCAGTATTTT. Protein sequence: CASSQPGTSGTDTQYF.

This clone was picked up one time. The chain recombines TRBV9 with TRBJ1-2; a weak D match, TRBD1 (6 bases). The CDR3 loop spans 11 amino acids. Trimming pared 7 bases from V and 2 bases from J, leaving 6 bases between. Germline V gene data show CDR1 as SGDLS and CDR2 as YYNGEE. CDR3 in amino acids: CASQGNYGYTF. CDR3 nucleotide sequence: TGTGCCAGCCAGGGGAACTATGGCTACACCTTC.

The chain combines TRBV19 with TRBJ2-1; 13 bases are a match to TRBD2. This CDR3 has 17 residues. With 4 bases clipped from V and 6 bases from J, the junction kept 9 bases outside the gene matches. CDR1 LNHDA and CDR2 SQIVND come from the germline V gene (reference sequence). The CDR3 region has the DNA TGTGCCAGTAGTAGCGGACTAGCGGGAGAGGTTCGCAATGAGCAGTTCTTC. Protein product: CASSSGLAGEVRNEQFF. Using reference TRBV19 and TRBJ2-1 for the parts outside the CDR3, the full variable domain is DGGITQSPKYLFRKEGQNVTLSCEQNLNHDAMYWYRQDPGQGLRLIYYSQIVNDFQKGDIAEGYSVSREKKESFPLTVTSAQKNPTAFYLCASSSGLAGEVRNEQFFGPGTRLTVL.

The V call is TRBV13, the J call TRBJ2-7, with a possible D match to TRBD1 (7 bases). The germline V and J ends were trimmed by 5 bases and 3 bases, with 11 bases remaining between them. Germline V gene sequence: CDR1 PRHDT, CDR2 FYEKMQ (reference sequence). CDR3 length equals 13 residues. CDR3 coding DNA: TGTGCCAGCAGCGGGGGGACAGACTACGAGCAGTACTTC. Amino acid sequence: CASSGGTDYEQYF.